This TCR beta chain was profiled in a study of cytomegalovirus exposure and HLA in healthy donors. Study outcomes and limitations: An analysis was carried out at a later point. It showed that HLA-associated TCR beta chains were more clonally expanded than equally common non-associated chains. After further analysis at a later stage, roughly 15,000 TCR beta sequences were associated with HLA alleles at 0.05 false discovery rate. Across donors, presence/absence analyses took sequencing depth to be roughly uniform. Several top significant clusters appeared, in a later analysis, to be linked to common viral pathogens.

As regards this clone: The antigen remains unidentified.

From germline, CDR1 is MDHEN and CDR2 SYDVKM. V shed 4 bases and J shed 0 bases, with 12 bases lying between them. The length of the CDR3 is 16 residues. With 60 Vbeta and 13 Jbeta primers, the PCR was carried out. Sequenced by immunoSEQ multiplex PCR; TCRdb stores in-frame clones only, minus some. The table lists some 70,000 clones, 84% of them singletons. This TCR was recovered from a woman between 45 and 60 years old in good health and CMV-seronegative. What was sequenced was PBMCs. The rearrangement joins TRBV28 to TRBJ1-4; D gene uncertain. CDR3 coding DNA: TGTGCCAGCAGTTCTCAGTGGGGAGCAACTAATGAAAAACTGTTTTTT. Residues: CASSSQWGATNEKLFF.